Here is one TCR beta chain with its context. Its antigen is undetermined. This sample was taken from a study of cytomegalovirus exposure and HLA in healthy donors. On the study more broadly: Researchers found that more than 70% of almost 400 genotyped donors fell within the Caucasian-associated ancestry cluster. Study conclusions and caveats: The authors judged a highly shared variant cluster likely a sequencing artifact. In a later analysis, CMV-associated beta chains were mostly HLA-associated, it appeared. Based on reports, TCR beta sequences accurately predicted HLA-A and HLA-B alleles for most subjects.

The CDR3 length is 14 residues. The ends were cut back, 6 bases at V and 5 bases at J, with 13 bases in the middle. Germline V CDR1 and CDR2: MDHEN, SYDVKM. Primers for the PCR totalled 60 Vbeta and 13 Jbeta. Assay used: immunoSEQ multiplex PCR; TCRdb lists only in-frame clones, some missing. The sample carries about 120,000 clones, 77% recorded once. This clonotype was sampled from a middle-aged man in good health and CMV-seropositive. The chain combines TRBV28 with TRBJ1-4, with D unresolved. Sequencing input: PBMCs. CDR3 residues: CASSQRESNEKLFF. CDR3 nucleotide sequence: TGTGCCAGCAGCCAAAGGGAGTCCAATGAAAAACTGTTTTTT. The whole variable domain, remainder taken from reference TRBV28 and TRBJ1-4, is DVKVTQSSRYLVKRTGEKVFLECVQDMDHENMFWYRQDPGLGLRLIYFSYDVKMKEKGDIPEGYSVSREKKERFSLILESASTNQTSMYLCASSQRESNEKLFFGSGTQLSVL.